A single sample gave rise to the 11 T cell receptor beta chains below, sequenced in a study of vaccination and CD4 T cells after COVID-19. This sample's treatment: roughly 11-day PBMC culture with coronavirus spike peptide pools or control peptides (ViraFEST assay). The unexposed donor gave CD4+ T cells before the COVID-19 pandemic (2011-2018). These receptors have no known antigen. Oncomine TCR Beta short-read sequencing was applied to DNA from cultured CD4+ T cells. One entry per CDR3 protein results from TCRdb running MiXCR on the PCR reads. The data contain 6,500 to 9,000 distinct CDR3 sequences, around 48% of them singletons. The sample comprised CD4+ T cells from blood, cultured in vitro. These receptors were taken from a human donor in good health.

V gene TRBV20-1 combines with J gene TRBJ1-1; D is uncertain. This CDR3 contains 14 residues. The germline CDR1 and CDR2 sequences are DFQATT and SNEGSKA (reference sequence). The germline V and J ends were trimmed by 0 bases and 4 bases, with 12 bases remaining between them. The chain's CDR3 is CSARDWGLGTEAFF. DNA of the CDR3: TGCAGTGCTAGAGATTGGGGTCTCGGCACTGAAGCTTTCTTT.

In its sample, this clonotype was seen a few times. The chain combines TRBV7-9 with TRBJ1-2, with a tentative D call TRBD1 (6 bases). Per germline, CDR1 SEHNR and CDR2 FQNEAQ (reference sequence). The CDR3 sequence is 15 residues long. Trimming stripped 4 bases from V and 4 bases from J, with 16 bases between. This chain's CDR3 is CASSSSIRGGYGYTF. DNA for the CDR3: TGTGCCAGCAGCTCATCAATCAGGGGCGGCTATGGCTACACCTTC.

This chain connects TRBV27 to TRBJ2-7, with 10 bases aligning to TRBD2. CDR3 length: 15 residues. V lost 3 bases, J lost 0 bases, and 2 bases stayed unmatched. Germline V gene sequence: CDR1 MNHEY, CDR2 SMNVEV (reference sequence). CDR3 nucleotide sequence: TGTGCCAGCAGTTTCCTAGCGGGGGCCTCCTACGAGCAGTACTTC. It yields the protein CASSFLAGASYEQYF.

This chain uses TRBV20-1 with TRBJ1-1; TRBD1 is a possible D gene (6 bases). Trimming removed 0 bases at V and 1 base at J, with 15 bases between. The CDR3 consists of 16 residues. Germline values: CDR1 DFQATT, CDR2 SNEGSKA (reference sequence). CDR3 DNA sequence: TGCAGTGCTAGAGATACCGGGGGCGCACAGAACACTGAAGCTTTCTTT. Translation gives CSARDTGGAQNTEAFF.

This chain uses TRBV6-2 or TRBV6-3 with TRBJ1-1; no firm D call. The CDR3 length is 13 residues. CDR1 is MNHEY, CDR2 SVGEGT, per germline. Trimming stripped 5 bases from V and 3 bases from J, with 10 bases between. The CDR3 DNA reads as TGTGCCAGCAGTCGATGGAGTTACACTGAAGCTTTCTTT. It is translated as CASSRWSYTEAFF.

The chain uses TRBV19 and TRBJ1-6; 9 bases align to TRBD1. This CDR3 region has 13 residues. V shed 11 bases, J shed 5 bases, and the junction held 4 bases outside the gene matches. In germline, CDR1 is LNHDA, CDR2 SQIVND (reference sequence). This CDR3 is CASGDRDNSPLHF. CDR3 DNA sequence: TGTGCCTCTGGGGACAGGGATAATTCACCCCTCCACTTT.

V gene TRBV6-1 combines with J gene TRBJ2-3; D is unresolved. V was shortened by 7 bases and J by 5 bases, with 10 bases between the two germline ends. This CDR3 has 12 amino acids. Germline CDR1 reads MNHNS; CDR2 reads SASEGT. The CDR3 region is CASKDWGDTQYF. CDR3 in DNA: TGTGCCAGCAAGGATTGGGGAGATACGCAGTATTTT.

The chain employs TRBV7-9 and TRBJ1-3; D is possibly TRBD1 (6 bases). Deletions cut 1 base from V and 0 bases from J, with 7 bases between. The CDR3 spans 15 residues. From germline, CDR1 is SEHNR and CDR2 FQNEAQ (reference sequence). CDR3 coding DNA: TGTGCCAGCAGCTTAGGGGGGGCCTCTGGAAACACCATATATTTT. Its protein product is CASSLGGASGNTIYF.

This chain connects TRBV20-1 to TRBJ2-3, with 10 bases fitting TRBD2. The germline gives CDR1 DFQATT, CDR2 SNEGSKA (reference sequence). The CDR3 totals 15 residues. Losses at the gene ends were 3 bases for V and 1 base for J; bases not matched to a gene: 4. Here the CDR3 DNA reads TGCAGTGCTAGTAGTCTAGCGGGGGGCACAGATACGCAGTATTTT. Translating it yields CSASSLAGGTDTQYF.

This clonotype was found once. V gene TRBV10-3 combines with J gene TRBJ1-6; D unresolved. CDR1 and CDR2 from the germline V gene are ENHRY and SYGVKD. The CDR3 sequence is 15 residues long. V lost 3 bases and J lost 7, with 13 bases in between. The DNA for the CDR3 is TGTGCCATCAGTGAAGCCGCGGGATCGAATTCACCCCTCCACTTT. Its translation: CAISEAAGSNSPLHF.

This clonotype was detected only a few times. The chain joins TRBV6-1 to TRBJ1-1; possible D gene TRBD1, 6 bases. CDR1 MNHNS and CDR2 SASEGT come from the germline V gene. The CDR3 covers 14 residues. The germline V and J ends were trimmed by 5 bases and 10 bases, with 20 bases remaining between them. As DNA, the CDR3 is TGTGCCAGCAGTCTAGGGACATCTCCCCGGGGAGCTTTCTTT. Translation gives CASSLGTSPRGAFF.